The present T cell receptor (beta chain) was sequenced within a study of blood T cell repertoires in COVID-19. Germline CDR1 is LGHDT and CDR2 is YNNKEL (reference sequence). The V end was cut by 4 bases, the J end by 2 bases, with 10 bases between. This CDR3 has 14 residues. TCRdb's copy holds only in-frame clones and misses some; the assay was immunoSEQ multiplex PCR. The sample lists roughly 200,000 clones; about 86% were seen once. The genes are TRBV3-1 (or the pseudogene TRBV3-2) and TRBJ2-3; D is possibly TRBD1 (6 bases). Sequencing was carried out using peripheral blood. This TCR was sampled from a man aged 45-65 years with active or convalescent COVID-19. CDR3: CASSRDIFTDTQYF. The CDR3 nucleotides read TGTGCCAGCAGCCGGGACATTTTCACAGATACGCAGTATTTT.